These 6 T cell receptor beta chains were sequenced from one sample in a study of blood T cell repertoires in COVID-19 (dated by TCRdb to about 2020). Libraries were prepared through the immunoSEQ multiplex PCR assay. Imported from immuneACCESS, the table was reduced by TCRdb to in-frame sequences with V and J called. These copies leave out some clones; in studies compared against another copy, an unresolved V gene accounts for under half, and the cause of the remainder is not known. The sample table records more than 85,000 clones; roughly 85% of these occur just once. The top ten clonotypes cover 3.5% to 5.5% of the sample. The sequenced sample was peripheral blood. The receptor set was obtained from a man between 65 and 85 years old with acute or convalescent COVID-19.

This clone was seen a single time. This chain connects TRBV3-1 (or the pseudogene TRBV3-2) to TRBJ2-2; the match to TRBD2 covers 10 bases. Losses at the gene ends were 4 bases for V and 2 bases for J; bases not matched to a gene: 7. Germline V gives CDR1 LGHDT, CDR2 YNNKEL (reference sequence). This CDR3 has 17 residues. This CDR3 is CASSRYSGGHNTGELFF. In DNA, the CDR3 is TGTGCCAGCAGCCGATATAGCGGGGGGCATAACACCGGGGAGCTGTTTTTT.

As to this clone: The sample carries other DNA sequences with the same CDR3. The J gene is TRBJ1-2, the V gene TRBV27; the D gene is possibly TRBD1 (6 bases). The CDR3 covers 13 residues. V was clipped by 4 bases and J by 2 bases, with 8 bases between them. Per the germline V gene, CDR1 is MNHEY and CDR2 is SMNVEV (reference sequence). CDR3 DNA: TGTGCCAGCAGTTGGGGACAAAACTATGGCTACACCTTC. Protein: CASSWGQNYGYTF.

CDR3 DNA sequence: TGTGCCAGCAGTTCATTTCAGAGACTAGCCAAAAACATTCAGTACTTC. Its translation: CASSSFQRLAKNIQYF. This chain links TRBV28 with TRBJ2-4; D not certain. Germline V CDR1 and CDR2: MDHEN, SYDVKM. The CDR3 runs 16 residues. The V and J ends lost 4 bases and 0 bases respectively, with 13 bases between them.

This clone was found once. The same CDR3 also results from other DNA sequences found in this sample. The chain employs TRBV5-1 and TRBJ1-1, with D possibly matching TRBD1 (5 bases). V was trimmed by 0 bases and J by 2 bases, leaving 8 bases between them. Germline V gene sequence: CDR1 SGHRS, CDR2 YFSETQ. The CDR3 covers 14 residues. The CDR3 protein is CASSLGQINTEAFF. The CDR3 region has the DNA TGCGCCAGCAGCTTGGGACAGATCAACACTGAAGCTTTCTTT.

The chain employs TRBV3-1 (or the pseudogene TRBV3-2) and TRBJ2-3, with 8 bases matching TRBD1. Germline trimming cut 4 bases from V and 5 bases from J; bases unmatched to any gene: 11. The germline V gene encodes CDR1 LGHDT and CDR2 YNNKEL (reference sequence). The CDR3 spans 16 residues. The CDR3 reads CASSPQRQGFLDTQYF. The CDR3 DNA reads as TGTGCCAGCAGCCCCCAGAGACAGGGGTTTTTAGATACGCAGTATTTT.

This chain connects TRBV30 to TRBJ2-1; possibly TRBD2 for D (5 bases). Germline V gene lookup returns CDR1 GTSNPN and CDR2 SVGIG (reference sequence). This CDR3 is built from 11 residues. V was clipped by 2 bases and J by 8 bases, with 7 bases between them. The CDR3 is CAWSRLHEQFF. The CDR3, as DNA: TGTGCCTGGAGTCGACTACATGAGCAGTTCTTC. Supplemented by reference TRBV30 and TRBJ2-1, the full variable domain reads SQTIHQWPATLVQPVGSPLSLECTVEGTSNPNLYWYRQAAGRGLQLLFYSVGIGQISSEVPQNLSASRPQDRQFILSSKKLLLSDSGFYLCAWSRLHEQFFGPGTRLTVL.